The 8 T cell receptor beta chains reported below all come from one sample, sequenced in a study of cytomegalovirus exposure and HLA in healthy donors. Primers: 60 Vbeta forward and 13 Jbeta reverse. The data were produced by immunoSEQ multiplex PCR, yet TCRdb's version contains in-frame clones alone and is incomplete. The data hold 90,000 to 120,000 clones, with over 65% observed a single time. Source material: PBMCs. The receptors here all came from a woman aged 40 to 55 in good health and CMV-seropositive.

The CDR3 DNA reads TGTGCCAGCAGACCCAGGACAGGAAGGGTGTACGAGCAGTACTTC. Translating it yields CASRPRTGRVYEQYF. The rearrangement uses TRBV6-5 and TRBJ2-7; 7 bases align to TRBD1. V lost 6 bases and J lost 4; bases outside the gene matches: 12. Germline V gives CDR1 MNHEY, CDR2 SVGAGI. The CDR3 loop spans 15 amino acids.

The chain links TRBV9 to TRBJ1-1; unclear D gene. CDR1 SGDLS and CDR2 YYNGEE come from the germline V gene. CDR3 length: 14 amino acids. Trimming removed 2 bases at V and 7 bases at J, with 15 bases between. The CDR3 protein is CASSVGLIEGEAFF. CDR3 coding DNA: TGTGCCAGCAGCGTTGGGCTAATTGAAGGTGAAGCTTTCTTT.

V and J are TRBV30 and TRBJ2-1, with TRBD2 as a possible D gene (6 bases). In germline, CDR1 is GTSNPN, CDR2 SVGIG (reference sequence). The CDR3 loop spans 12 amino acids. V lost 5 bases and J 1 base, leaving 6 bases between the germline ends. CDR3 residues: CAWAGSYNEQFF. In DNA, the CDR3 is TGTGCCTGGGCGGGGTCCTACAATGAGCAGTTCTTC.

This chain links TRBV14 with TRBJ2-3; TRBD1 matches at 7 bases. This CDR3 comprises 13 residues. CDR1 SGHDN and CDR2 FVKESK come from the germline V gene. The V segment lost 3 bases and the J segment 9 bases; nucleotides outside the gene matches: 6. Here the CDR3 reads CASSQNVGGTQYF. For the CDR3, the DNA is TGTGCCAGCAGCCAGAATGTAGGGGGCACGCAGTATTTT.

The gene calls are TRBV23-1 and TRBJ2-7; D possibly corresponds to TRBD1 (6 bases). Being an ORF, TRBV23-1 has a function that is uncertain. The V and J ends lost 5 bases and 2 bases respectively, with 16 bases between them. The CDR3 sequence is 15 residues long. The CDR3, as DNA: TGCGCCAGCAGTTCGACGGACAGTTTTACCTACGAGCAGTACTTC. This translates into CASSSTDSFTYEQYF.

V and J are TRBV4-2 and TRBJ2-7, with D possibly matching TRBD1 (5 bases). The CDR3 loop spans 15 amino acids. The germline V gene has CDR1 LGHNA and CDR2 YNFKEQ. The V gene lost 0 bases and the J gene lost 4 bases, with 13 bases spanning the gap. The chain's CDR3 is CASSQEQGSAYEQYF. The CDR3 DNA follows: TGTGCCAGCAGCCAAGAGCAGGGTTCCGCATACGAGCAGTACTTC.

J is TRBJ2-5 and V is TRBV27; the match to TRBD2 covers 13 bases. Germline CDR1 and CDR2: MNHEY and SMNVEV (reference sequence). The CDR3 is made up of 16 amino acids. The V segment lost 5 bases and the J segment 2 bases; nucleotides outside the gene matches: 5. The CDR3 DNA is TGTGCCAGCAGTCTAAGGACTAGCGGGGGACAAGAGACCCAGTACTTC. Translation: CASSLRTSGGQETQYF.

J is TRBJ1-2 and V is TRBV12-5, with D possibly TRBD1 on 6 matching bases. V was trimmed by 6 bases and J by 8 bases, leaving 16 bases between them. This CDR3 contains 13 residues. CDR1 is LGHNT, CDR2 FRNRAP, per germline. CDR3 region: CASGLDSPGGYTF. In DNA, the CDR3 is TGTGCTAGTGGCCTGGACAGCCCGGGCGGCTACACCTTC.